The 20 T cell receptor beta chains below all came from one sample that was sequenced in a study of T cell repertoires in cytomegalovirus infection. TCRdb independently ran MiXCR on the reads; one entry per CDR3 protein. Of hundreds of thousands of distinct CDR3 sequences in the sample, approximately 22% were seen once. The source material was CD8+ T cells from PBMCs. Receptors originate from a human donor in good health (CMV status not recorded). Some clones in this sample may be carry-over from other donors' samples.

This clonotype was observed a few times. The V call is TRBV12-3 or TRBV12-4, the J call TRBJ2-6; TRBD1 matches 8 bases. The CDR3 spans 16 residues. With V trimmed by 5 bases and J by 5 bases, 8 bases remained unmatched. The CDR3 loop is CASSRGQGSWANVLTF. CDR3 nucleotides: TGTGCCAGCAGTCGAGGACAGGGTTCCTGGGCCAACGTCCTGACTTTC.

The chain recombines TRBV4-1 with TRBJ2-5, with 10 bases matching TRBD2. The CDR3 loop spans 16 amino acids. With 1 base clipped from V and 5 bases from J, the junction kept 7 bases outside the gene matches. Germline lookup yields CDR1 MGHRA and CDR2 YSYEKL. DNA for the CDR3: TGCGCCAGCAGCCAAGTCGTAGCGGGAGGTTCCGAGACCCAGTACTTC. As protein: CASSQVVAGGSETQYF.

This chain links TRBV19 with TRBJ1-2; no clear D. CDR3 length: 13 residues. CDR1 and CDR2 (germline): LNHDA, SQIVND (reference sequence). The germline V and J ends were trimmed by 5 bases and 8 bases, with 15 bases remaining between them. CDR3 sequence: CASSLGLRNGYTF. The DNA of the CDR3 is TGTGCCAGTAGTCTCGGACTGCGTAACGGCTACACCTTC.

This clonotype appeared a few times. The chain couples TRBV28 to TRBJ2-7; D gene ambiguous. Trimming left V 5 bases short and J 2 bases short, with 16 bases between. Germline-derived CDR1 and CDR2 are MDHEN and SYDVKM. This CDR3 contains 15 residues. CDR3 sequence: CASSPPGRTTYEQYF. DNA of the CDR3: TGTGCCAGCAGTCCTCCGGGCAGGACGACCTACGAGCAGTACTTC.

This clonotype was counted many times. The gene calls are TRBV28 and TRBJ2-4; TRBD2 is a possible D gene (5 bases). Germline CDR1 MDHEN, CDR2 SYDVKM. The germline V and J ends were trimmed by 3 bases and 0 bases, with 9 bases remaining between them. The CDR3 extends over 15 amino acids. The CDR3, as DNA: TGTGCCAGCAGTTTCCGGGGATTAGCCAAAAACATTCAGTACTTC. It is translated as CASSFRGLAKNIQYF.

This clonotype has ten or more counts. The chain uses TRBV5-6 and TRBJ2-1; D is unclear. CDR3 size: 14 residues. V lost 0 bases and J 7 bases, leaving 11 bases between the germline ends. In germline, CDR1 is SGHDT, CDR2 YYEEEE. CDR3 nucleotide sequence: TGTGCCAGCAGCTTGGTGTCCCTGGGAAATGAGCAGTTCTTC. It is translated as CASSLVSLGNEQFF.

In this sample, this clonotype turned up a few times. The chain couples TRBV5-6 to TRBJ2-3; D is possibly TRBD2 (6 bases). V dropped 0 bases and J dropped 1 base, with 18 bases sitting between them. The CDR3 is 18 amino acids. The germline gives CDR1 SGHDT, CDR2 YYEEEE. For the CDR3, the DNA is TGTGCCAGCAGCTTGGCTCCCAGGGACTCCGAATGCACAGATACGCAGTATTTT. Amino acids: CASSLAPRDSECTDTQYF.

In this sample, this clonotype turned up a few times. The V call is TRBV5-1, the J call TRBJ1-2; D gene uncertain. The germline V and J ends were trimmed by 7 bases and 4 bases, with 11 bases remaining between them. From germline, CDR1 is SGHRS and CDR2 YFSETQ. The CDR3 loop spans 12 amino acids. CDR3 coding DNA: TGCGCCAGCTCCGAAACGAGCTATGGCTACACCTTC. The encoded protein is CASSETSYGYTF.

This clonotype was detected a few times. The V call is TRBV2, the J call TRBJ2-1; D not resolved. Germline V lookup: CDR1 SNHLY, CDR2 FYNNEI. This CDR3 spans 14 amino acids. V was cut by 9 bases and J by 6 bases, with 18 bases left in between. CDR3 amino acids: CARVSDLRPNEQFF. For the CDR3, the DNA is TGTGCCAGAGTCTCGGATCTTCGACCCAATGAGCAGTTCTTC.

This clonotype was seen repeatedly, ten times or more. The chain couples TRBV7-9 to TRBJ1-2; D call uncertain. Germline values: CDR1 SEHNR, CDR2 FQNEAQ (reference sequence). V lost 0 bases to trimming and J lost 8 bases, with 13 bases between them. The CDR3 sequence is 14 residues long. CDR3 in DNA: TGTGCCAGCAGCTTAGCGCTAGCAGGAGAAGGCTACACCTTC. Protein: CASSLALAGEGYTF.

This clonotype was seen only a few times. The chain recombines TRBV7-8 with TRBJ2-7; 9 bases map to TRBD2. The CDR3 loop spans 18 amino acids. Germline values: CDR1 SGHVS, CDR2 FQNEAQ. Trimming at V came to 1 base and at J to 4 bases, leaving 14 bases not matched to a gene. The CDR3 reads CASSLDGSGGYGAYEQYF. The DNA for the CDR3 is TGTGCCAGCAGCTTAGATGGTAGCGGGGGATACGGGGCATACGAGCAGTACTTC.

This clonotype was counted a few times. The V and J genes are TRBV6-2 or TRBV6-3 and TRBJ1-5, with D maybe TRBD1 (5 bases). This CDR3 is 15 amino acids long. The germline V gene has CDR1 MNHEY and CDR2 SVGEGT. Trimming took 4 bases from V and 3 from J, leaving 13 bases between them. The CDR3 DNA is TGTGCCAGCAGTTCCCCCAGGGATGCCAATCAGCCCCAGCATTTT. Translation gives CASSSPRDANQPQHF.

This clonotype was observed many times. The chain couples TRBV10-3 to TRBJ2-7; 8 nucleotides match TRBD2. Germline CDR1 reads ENHRY; CDR2 reads SYGVKD. The CDR3 contains 16 residues. After removal of 10 bases from V and 3 bases from J, the junction contained 17 bases not matched to a gene. Here the CDR3 reads CATLEGPGGQFYEQYF. As DNA, the CDR3 is TGTGCCACCCTCGAAGGACCGGGGGGGCAATTCTACGAGCAGTACTTC.

This clonotype was counted a few times. Here the CDR3 DNA reads TGTGCCAGCAGCCAAACCCCGGTGCAGCCTCAGGTCGGCTACACCTTC. This encodes CASSQTPVQPQVGYTF. This sequence joins TRBV6-6 and TRBJ1-2; D unresolved. Trimming shortened V by 6 bases and J by 8 bases, and 25 bases separated the two germline ends. CDR3 length equals 16 residues. Germline assignment: CDR1 MNHNY and CDR2 SVGAGI (reference sequence).

CDR3 DNA sequence: TGTGCCAGCAGCCAAGTGAACCGAAACCTGAACACCGGGGAGCTGTTTTTT. It translates to CASSQVNRNLNTGELFF. J is TRBJ2-2 and V is TRBV4-2; D not resolved. The CDR3 length is 17 residues. Germline CDR1 and CDR2: LGHNA and YNFKEQ. The V end lost 1 base, the J end lost 1 base, and 13 bases lay between the germline ends.

Notes on this clonotype: At one end, the junction sequence differs from germline, possibly due to a read error. The chain uses TRBV27 and TRBJ2-5; the D gene could be TRBD1 or TRBD2 (7 bases each). The CDR3 is 16 amino acids. Germline V lookup: CDR1 MNHEY, CDR2 SMNVEV (reference sequence). The CDR3 sequence: CVSSPQGGLTQETQYF. The CDR3 region has the DNA TGTGTCAGCTCCCCCCAGGGGGGGCTCACACAAGAGACCCAGTACTTC.

This clonotype is judged medium-sized (0.01 to 0.1%). This rearrangement joins TRBV7-9 to TRBJ1-1; D perhaps matches TRBD1 (6 bases). The CDR3 has 12 amino acids. Between the trimmed V and J ends, which lost 6 bases and 5 bases, there was a span of 10 bases. Germline-derived CDR1 and CDR2 are SEHNR and FQNEAQ (reference sequence). Here the CDR3 reads CASRLGTTEAFF. DNA of the CDR3: TGTGCCAGCAGACTCGGGACAACTGAAGCTTTCTTT.

Ten or more counts support this clonotype. The chain couples TRBV28 to TRBJ1-3; D ambiguous. The CDR3 extends over 14 amino acids. V lost 10 bases to trimming and J lost 6 bases, with 19 bases between them. The germline V gene has CDR1 MDHEN and CDR2 SYDVKM. The CDR3 nucleotides read TGTGCCACGATCACTCATGAGCGGTTAAACACCATATATTTT. This gives the protein CATITHERLNTIYF.

This clonotype showed up just a few times. This chain's CDR3 is CASSFRQEVTEAFF. The CDR3 nucleotides read TGTGCCAGCAGCTTTCGACAGGAGGTCACTGAAGCTTTCTTT. V and J are TRBV7-2 and TRBJ1-1; the D gene is possibly TRBD1 (6 bases). V was cut by 3 bases and J by 4 bases, with 12 bases left in between. Germline V gene lookup returns CDR1 SGHTA and CDR2 FQGNSA. The CDR3 contains 14 residues.

This clonotype appeared once. The rearrangement uses TRBV7-4 and TRBJ2-1; 11 bases align to TRBD2. CDR1 SGHVT and CDR2 SQSDAQ come from the germline V gene. Trimming at V came to 0 bases and at J to 1 base, leaving 5 bases not matched to a gene. This CDR3 contains 18 residues. The CDR3, as DNA: TGTGCCAGCAGCTTAGCTCCGGGACTAGCGGTTTCCTACAATGAGCAGTTCTTC. Protein sequence: CASSLAPGLAVSYNEQFF.